This T cell receptor (beta chain) was recorded in a study of cytomegalovirus exposure and HLA in healthy donors. The donors were in the approximately 130-subject validation cohort; that cohort was separate from the approximately 670-subject first cohort. For this clone: Its antigen is not known.

Study findings and constraints: Cytomegalovirus association was assigned to about 180 TCR beta chains. A classifier reportedly called cytomegalovirus status with high sensitivity and specificity.

Profiled with immunoSEQ multiplex PCR; TCRdb holds only in-frame clones, not every one. The profile shows about 220,000 clones, approximately 90% of them singletons. The sample taken for sequencing was PBMCs. The receptor was derived from a woman under 30 in good health and CMV-seronegative.

CDR3 coding DNA: TGTGCCAGCAGTCCGAGCACAGATACGCAGTATTTT. It specifies CASSPSTDTQYF. This sequence joins TRBV27 and TRBJ2-3; no clear D. The CDR3 sequence is 12 residues long. Germline CDR1 is MNHEY and CDR2 is SMNVEV (reference sequence). V lost 5 bases, J lost 0 bases, and 3 bases lay in between.